Below are 16 T cell receptor beta chains sequenced from a single sample in a study of blood T cells in healthy people across ages. The second PCR ran 7 to 11 cycles with a sample-barcoded 5' primer and J-beta primers. TCRdb re-called the 5' RACE reads through MiXCR, storing one row per CDR3 protein. The table lists approximately 680,000 distinct CDR3 sequences, about 30% of them singletons. The sequencing sample was made of blood. Receptors originate from a woman aged 80 or older in good health.

V usage is TRBV6-1 and J usage is TRBJ1-1; 7 bases match TRBD1. In germline, CDR1 is MNHNS, CDR2 SASEGT. V was pared by 2 bases and J by 0 bases, with 3 bases of the junction left unmatched. The CDR3 extends over 15 amino acids. Here the CDR3 DNA reads TGTGCCAGCAGTGAAACAGGGGCATTGAACACTGAAGCTTTCTTT. This translates into CASSETGALNTEAFF.

This clonotype was seen ten or more times. The gene calls are TRBV7-6 and TRBJ2-5; perhaps TRBD1 as D (6 bases). V gave up 2 bases and J gave up 5 bases, with 15 bases separating them. The CDR3 contains 15 residues. From germline, CDR1 is SGHVS and CDR2 FNYEAQ. CDR3 in amino acids: CASSLLGANLETQYF. The CDR3 coding sequence is TGTGCCAGCAGCTTATTGGGGGCCAATTTGGAGACCCAGTACTTC.

With regard to this clonotype: A read error may explain this, as a much larger clone is one base away. The chain has TRBV6-1 and TRBJ2-3, with 7 positions matching TRBD2. Per germline, CDR1 MNHNS and CDR2 SASEGT. This CDR3 has 18 residues. The CDR3 region is CVSRHLPPGGGNTDTQYF. As DNA, the CDR3 is TGTGTCAGCAGACACCTCCCCCCAGGCGGGGGAAACACAGATACGCAGTATTTT.

This clonotype occurred many times. This chain links TRBV12-3 or TRBV12-4 with TRBJ2-7; 10 bases map to TRBD1. V was clipped by 6 bases and J by 6 bases; unmatched bases: 11. CDR3 length: 15 residues. The DNA for the CDR3 is TGTGCCAGCAGATTTGGGGGGACAGGGGCTAGCGAGCAGTACTTC. Amino acid sequence: CASRFGGTGASEQYF.

The chain links TRBV27 to TRBJ2-1; D assignment may be TRBD1 or TRBD2 (5 bases each). CDR1 is MNHEY, CDR2 SMNVEV, per germline (reference sequence). V lost 9 bases to trimming and J lost 10 bases, with 22 bases between them. The CDR3 consists of 14 residues. The CDR3 DNA is TGTGCCAGTTTCAGTGGGAGTGCCTGGGGCGAGCAGTTCTTC. It yields the protein CASFSGSAWGEQFF.

This clonotype has just a few counts. The chain uses TRBV28 and TRBJ1-5; D remains ambiguous. Trimming stripped 6 bases from V and 0 bases from J, with 9 bases between. CDR3 length equals 14 residues. Per germline, CDR1 MDHEN and CDR2 SYDVKM. CDR3: CASRLLPSNQPQHF. In DNA, the CDR3 is TGTGCCAGCAGGCTCCTTCCTAGCAATCAGCCCCAGCATTTT.

The table lists this clonotype with many counts. The chain combines TRBV6-6 with TRBJ2-1; 9 bases are a match to TRBD1. V lost 3 bases and J lost 5; bases outside the gene matches: 5. The germline V gene encodes CDR1 MNHNY and CDR2 SVGAGI (reference sequence). The CDR3 is 15 residues long. For the CDR3, the DNA is TGTGCCAGCAGTTATCCGGGACAGGGAAACAATGAGCAGTTCTTC. It specifies CASSYPGQGNNEQFF.

The CDR3 bases are TGTGCCAGCAGGGATGACAGGACCTACGAGCAGTACTTC. Translated, it gives CASRDDRTYEQYF. The chain recombines TRBV2 with TRBJ2-7; possibly TRBD1 for D (6 bases). CDR3 length: 13 residues. Germline V lookup: CDR1 SNHLY, CDR2 FYNNEI. Deletions cut 6 bases from V and 2 bases from J, with 11 bases between.

This clonotype was seen ten or more times. The V gene is TRBV12-3 or TRBV12-4, the J gene TRBJ2-5; possible D gene TRBD2, 5 bases. CDR3 length: 15 residues. Trimming removed 0 bases from V and 0 bases from J, with 8 bases in between. The CDR3 DNA reads as TGTGCCAGCAGTTTAGCTAGAGGGTACCAAGAGACCCAGTACTTC. This encodes CASSLARGYQETQYF.

V and J are TRBV6-5 and TRBJ2-1; D not resolved. V lost 5 bases, J lost 0 bases, and 11 bases lay in between. The CDR3 runs 15 residues. Germline-derived CDR1 and CDR2 are MNHEY and SVGAGI. CDR3 in DNA: TGTGCCAGCAGTCGCCGCCTGAGCTCCTACAATGAGCAGTTCTTC. This sequence encodes CASSRRLSSYNEQFF.

This clonotype has just a few counts. J is TRBJ1-2 and V is TRBV30; D unclear. This CDR3 has 13 amino acids. Trimming took off 1 base at V and 5 bases at J, with 11 bases between the two ends. Germline V gene data show CDR1 as GTSNPN and CDR2 as SVGIG (reference sequence). The CDR3 sequence: CAWSGSGPYGYTF. The CDR3 DNA sequence: TGTGCCTGGAGTGGCAGTGGGCCTTATGGCTACACCTTC.

The gene calls are TRBV20-1 and TRBJ2-5; 8 bases fit TRBD2. The CDR3 consists of 14 residues. Germline-derived CDR1 and CDR2 are DFQATT and SNEGSKA (reference sequence). V trimming: 3 bases; J trimming: 4 bases; junction bases outside the gene matches: 7. The CDR3 is CSASGGAFGETQYF. The CDR3 DNA reads TGCAGTGCTAGCGGGGGGGCCTTCGGAGAGACCCAGTACTTC.

This clonotype was counted many times. This chain uses TRBV20-1 with TRBJ2-7; 7 bases match TRBD1. The CDR3 length is 14 residues. Germline lookup yields CDR1 DFQATT and CDR2 SNEGSKA (reference sequence). J was trimmed by 0 bases and V by 6 bases; bases with no gene match: 8. The CDR3 protein is CSATQGDPSYEQYF. CDR3 nucleotide sequence: TGCAGTGCAACGCAGGGGGACCCCTCCTACGAGCAGTACTTC.

V gene TRBV10-3 combines with J gene TRBJ2-4; tentatively, D is TRBD1 (5 bases). The CDR3 spans 17 residues. V was trimmed by 2 bases and J by 0 bases, leaving 14 bases between them. The V gene's germline CDR1 is ENHRY and CDR2 SYGVKD. In DNA, the CDR3 is TGTGCCATCAGTGAGACCCGAGACAGAGTAGCCAAAAACATTCAGTACTTC. Its protein product is CAISETRDRVAKNIQYF.

This chain connects TRBV5-1 to TRBJ2-3; the D is unclear. There are 14 residues in the CDR3. V dropped 0 bases and J dropped 5 bases, with 10 bases sitting between them. Germline V gene data show CDR1 as SGHRS and CDR2 as YFSETQ. The CDR3 DNA follows: TGCGCCAGCAGCTTGGGGAATAATGTAGATACGCAGTATTTT. It specifies CASSLGNNVDTQYF.

This clonotype was counted many times. V gene TRBV7-3 combines with J gene TRBJ2-3, with 12 bases aligning to TRBD2. CDR1 SGHTA and CDR2 FQGTGA come from the germline V gene. The CDR3 consists of 16 residues. The V segment lost 2 bases and the J segment 4 bases; nucleotides outside the gene matches: 4. The CDR3 DNA reads as TGTGCCAGCAGCTTATTTGCTAGCGGGGGGGCAGATACGCAGTATTTT. Translated: CASSLFASGGADTQYF.